This T cell receptor beta chain originates from a study of human T cells and chemical hapten exposure. The germline V and J ends were trimmed by 2 bases and 2 bases, with 7 bases remaining between them. Germline CDR1 LGHNA, CDR2 YSLEER. There are 13 residues in the CDR3. This clonotype was detected many times. Antigen specificity is unknown. Regarding the study as a whole: Relative to controls, expanded TCRs formed significantly more large CDR3 similarity clusters.

Sample time point: pre-sensitization, week 0. Treatment reported: therapeutic diphenylcyclopropenone sensitization with weekly scalp DPC. MiXCR was run by TCRdb on the RACE reads, yielding one entry per CDR3 protein. The sample carries 380,000 or so distinct CDR3 sequences, roughly 6% recorded once. The chain combines TRBV4-3 with TRBJ2-7, with a weak D call TRBD2 (6 bases). Material: whole blood, obtained in connection with sensitization to the hapten diphenylcyclopropenone (DPC). This TCR came from a woman aged 18-29 years with alopecia areata. Some clones in this sample may be carry-over from other donors' samples. CDR3 sequence (DNA): TGCGCCAGCAGCCAACGGGGGACCTACGAGCAGTACTTC. Protein sequence: CASSQRGTYEQYF.